The 21 T cell receptor beta chains below were found in one sample sequenced in a study of identical twins listed by TCRdb under 2016. The library relied on 5' RACE. The sample was run on an Illumina HiSeq 2000. TCRdb redid the processing of the public reads, applying fastp at Q25 and MiXCR, and retained in-frame beta chains. Each CDR3 protein appears once, grouped with its most common genes and DNA. For this sample the table gives under 350,000 distinct CDR3 sequences, of which roughly 9% were detected only once. About 7.1% of the sample comes from the top ten. The data also belong to a second study, concerning yellow fever vaccine responses in identical twins.

The specimen sequenced was CD8+ T cells sorted from blood. The source of these receptors is a young woman in good health.

V usage is TRBV7-2 and J usage is TRBJ1-5; D is perhaps TRBD1 (6 bases). The CDR3 has 14 amino acids. Trimming removed 5 bases from V and 4 bases from J, with 12 bases in between. The germline CDR1 and CDR2 sequences are SGHTA and FQGNSA. This CDR3 is CASSPRDNNQPQHF. The CDR3 DNA reads as TGTGCCAGCAGCCCCCGGGACAATAATCAGCCCCAGCATTTT. The complete variable domain, with remaining parts taken from reference TRBV7-2 and TRBJ1-5, reads GAGVSQSPSNKVTEKGKDVELRCDPISGHTALYWYRQSLGQGLEFLIYFQGNSAPDKSGLPSDRFSAERTGGSVSTLTIQRTQQEDSAVYLCASSPRDNNQPQHFGDGTRLSIL.

The chain recombines TRBV6-5 with TRBJ2-2, with D tentatively TRBD2 (5 bases). Germline loops: CDR1 MNHEY, CDR2 SVGAGI. Trimming shortened V by 2 bases and J by 4 bases, and 5 bases separated the two germline ends. The CDR3 extends over 13 amino acids. CDR3 coding DNA: TGTGCCAGCAGTTACGGGAGCACCGGGGAGCTGTTTTTT. This codes for CASSYGSTGELFF.

The genes are TRBV4-3 and TRBJ2-1; D tentatively fits TRBD1 or TRBD2 (6 bases each). V lost 4 bases to trimming and J lost 10 bases, with 26 bases between them. The CDR3 extends over 17 amino acids. Germline values: CDR1 LGHNA, CDR2 YSLEER. The CDR3 reads CASSLLYPTGFGGEQFF. DNA of the CDR3: TGCGCCAGCAGCCTCTTATATCCGACAGGATTTGGGGGGGAGCAGTTCTTC.

The chain joins TRBV29-1 to TRBJ2-7; 10 positions agree with TRBD1. This CDR3 comprises 13 residues. The V gene's germline CDR1 is SQVTM and CDR2 ANQGSEA. The V gene end was trimmed by 5 bases and the J gene end by 4 bases; junction bases not matched to a gene: 5. The CDR3 loop reads CSVRWTGGYEQYF. The CDR3 DNA sequence: TGCAGCGTTCGGTGGACAGGGGGGTACGAGCAGTACTTC.

There are a few counts of this clonotype. The V gene is TRBV20-1, the J gene TRBJ2-7, with D possibly matching TRBD2 (6 bases). V shed 0 bases and J shed 2 bases, with 14 bases lying between them. CDR1 and CDR2 from the germline V gene are DFQATT and SNEGSKA (reference sequence). The CDR3 has 15 residues. The CDR3 DNA reads TGCAGTGCTAGAGACCTATTAGCGGCCCCCTACGAGCAGTACTTC. It translates to CSARDLLAAPYEQYF.

The chain recombines TRBV7-8 with TRBJ2-7, with 7 bases identical to TRBD1. This CDR3 has 13 amino acids. J gave up 3 bases and V 4 bases, and 3 bases lay outside the gene matches. Germline V gives CDR1 SGHVS, CDR2 FQNEAQ. Here the CDR3 DNA reads TGTGCCAGCAGCTCGGACAGGAACTACGAGCAGTACTTC. This translates into CASSSDRNYEQYF.

This clonotype was seen at least ten times. The chain links TRBV7-2 to TRBJ2-1, with D perhaps matching TRBD1 (5 bases). V lost 4 bases and J 7 bases, leaving 11 bases between the germline ends. The CDR3 spans 13 residues. CDR1 is SGHTA, CDR2 FQGNSA, per germline. CDR3 bases: TGTGCCAGCAGCTACCCAGGGTGGAATGAGCAGTTCTTC. This sequence encodes CASSYPGWNEQFF.

In its sample, this clonotype was seen many times. This chain links TRBV27 with TRBJ1-2, with 8 positions matching TRBD1. V dropped 6 bases and J dropped 1; count of bases not matched to a gene: 1. The germline V gene has CDR1 MNHEY and CDR2 SMNVEV (reference sequence). CDR3 length: 13 residues. The CDR3: CASRDRGNYGYTF. Here the CDR3 DNA reads TGTGCCAGCAGAGACAGGGGTAACTATGGCTACACCTTC.

This clonotype has more than one count but fewer than ten. The rearrangement uses TRBV9 and TRBJ2-1; TRBD2 agrees at 8 bases. The germline CDR1 and CDR2 sequences are SGDLS and YYNGEE. CDR3 length: 16 residues. The trim removed 0 bases at V and 12 bases at J, leaving 14 bases unmatched. The CDR3 region is CASSVESWAAAGGQFF. CDR3 nucleotides: TGTGCCAGCAGCGTAGAAAGCTGGGCGGCCGCGGGGGGGCAGTTCTTC.

This clonotype was detected ten times or more. For the CDR3, the DNA is TGTGCCAGCAGTTACCCAGGACTCTCTCTGGGCTACACCTTC. Amino acids: CASSYPGLSLGYTF. V is TRBV6-2 or TRBV6-3 and J is TRBJ1-2; D not resolved. CDR3 length equals 14 residues. Trimming removed 2 bases from V and 8 bases from J, with 15 bases in between. The germline CDR1 and CDR2 sequences are MNHEY and SVGEGT.

This clonotype came up a few times. This chain joins TRBV3-1 and TRBJ2-6; possible D gene TRBD1, 6 bases. CDR1 and CDR2 (germline): LGHDT, YNNKEL (reference sequence). This CDR3 has 18 amino acids. V was clipped by 3 bases and J by 0 bases, with 15 bases between them. CDR3 sequence reads: CASSQPRDTLSGANVLTF. The CDR3 DNA reads as TGTGCCAGCAGCCAGCCCCGGGACACCCTCTCTGGGGCCAACGTCCTGACTTTC.

This clonotype was picked up a small number of times. The V and J genes are TRBV7-2 and TRBJ2-7; unclear D gene. Germline lookup yields CDR1 SGHTA and CDR2 FQGNSA. Trimming cost V 7 bases and J 1 base, with 11 bases left between them. The CDR3 contains 13 residues. The CDR3 region is CASTLYGSYEQYF. The CDR3 DNA follows: TGTGCCAGCACCCTTTACGGGTCCTACGAGCAGTACTTC.

This clonotype was seen only a few times. This chain joins TRBV11-2 and TRBJ1-1, with D possibly TRBD1 on 6 matching bases. The germline CDR1 and CDR2 sequences are SGHAT and FQNNGV. V lost 5 bases and J lost 3, with 19 bases in between. CDR3 length equals 16 residues. CDR3 bases: TGTGCCAGCAGCGCTGGACAGCCTCCCATGGACACTGAAGCTTTCTTT. Translated: CASSAGQPPMDTEAFF.

This chain joins TRBV25-1 and TRBJ2-7; 8 bases agree with TRBD1. V trimming: 10 bases; J trimming: 3 bases; junction bases outside the gene matches: 11. The CDR3 length is 14 residues. Germline CDR1 MGHDK, CDR2 SYGVNS. The CDR3 is CATDGQGADYEQYF. As DNA, the CDR3 is TGTGCCACCGACGGCCAGGGGGCCGACTACGAGCAGTACTTC.

The chain joins TRBV14 to TRBJ2-7; the D gene is possibly TRBD2 (6 bases). The CDR3 extends over 15 amino acids. Trimming took 4 bases from V and 2 from J, leaving 15 bases between them. CDR1 is SGHDN and CDR2 is FVKESK in the germline V gene. The CDR3 DNA follows: TGTGCCAGCAGCCCCACGGGACTCAACCCCTACGAGCAGTACTTC. Translation: CASSPTGLNPYEQYF.

The genes are TRBV29-1 and TRBJ2-7; D call uncertain. The CDR3 is 12 residues long. The V end was cut by 3 bases, the J end by 3 bases, with 9 bases between. Germline V gives CDR1 SQVTM, CDR2 ANQGSEA. CDR3 in DNA: TGCAGCGTTGATCGAGGAGACTACGAGCAGTACTTC. It translates to CSVDRGDYEQYF.

This clonotype was observed once. The V gene is TRBV3-1, the J gene TRBJ2-5; 7 bases align to TRBD2. V shed 5 bases, J shed 0 bases, and the junction held 18 bases outside the gene matches. CDR3 length equals 19 residues. CDR1 and CDR2 (germline): LGHDT, YNNKEL (reference sequence). This CDR3 reads CASSWTSLGAGPHQETQYF. The CDR3 DNA reads as TGTGCCAGCAGCTGGACTAGTTTGGGCGCCGGGCCCCACCAAGAGACCCAGTACTTC.

This clonotype was detected many times. In DNA form, the CDR3 reads TGCGCCAGCAGCCACCGACTGGGGGAACTTTACGAGCAGTACTTC. Protein sequence: CASSHRLGELYEQYF. This chain joins TRBV4-3 and TRBJ2-7; either TRBD1 or TRBD2 may supply D (5 bases each). V gave up 3 bases and J gave up 4 bases, with 16 bases separating them. The CDR3 sequence is 15 residues long. Germline V CDR1 and CDR2: LGHNA, YSLEER.

The chain uses TRBV27 and TRBJ2-1; 8 bases line up with TRBD2. The J segment lost 3 bases and the V segment lost 2 bases, leaving 3 bases of the junction unmatched. CDR3 length: 15 amino acids. CDR1 and CDR2 from the germline V gene are MNHEY and SMNVEV (reference sequence). The CDR3: CASSLGSGDYNEQFF. CDR3 nucleotides: TGTGCCAGCAGTTTAGGTAGCGGGGACTACAATGAGCAGTTCTTC.

This chain links TRBV25-1 with TRBJ2-1; D is unclear. Trimming removed 4 bases from V and 4 bases from J, with 20 bases in between. The CDR3 sequence is 17 residues long. In germline, CDR1 is MGHDK, CDR2 SYGVNS. CDR3: CASSATPSLKGYNEQFF. The CDR3 bases are TGTGCCAGCAGTGCCACCCCCTCTCTAAAGGGTTACAATGAGCAGTTCTTC. The entire variable domain, with the rest obtained from reference TRBV25-1 and TRBJ2-1, is as follows: EADIYQTPRYLVIGTGKKITLECSQTMGHDKMYWYQQDPGMELHLIHYSYGVNSTEKGDLSSESTVSRIRTEHFPLTLESARPSHTSQYLCASSATPSLKGYNEQFFGPGTRLTVL.

This clonotype was seen a few times. J is TRBJ2-7 and V is TRBV2; possibly TRBD1 for D (6 bases). CDR1 is SNHLY and CDR2 is FYNNEI in the germline V gene. Trimming took off 4 bases at V and 6 bases at J, with 19 bases between the two ends. The CDR3 contains 15 residues. The CDR3: CASSGRGTQLTEQYF. The CDR3 DNA sequence: TGTGCCAGCAGTGGTAGGGGGACACAGTTAACCGAGCAGTACTTC.